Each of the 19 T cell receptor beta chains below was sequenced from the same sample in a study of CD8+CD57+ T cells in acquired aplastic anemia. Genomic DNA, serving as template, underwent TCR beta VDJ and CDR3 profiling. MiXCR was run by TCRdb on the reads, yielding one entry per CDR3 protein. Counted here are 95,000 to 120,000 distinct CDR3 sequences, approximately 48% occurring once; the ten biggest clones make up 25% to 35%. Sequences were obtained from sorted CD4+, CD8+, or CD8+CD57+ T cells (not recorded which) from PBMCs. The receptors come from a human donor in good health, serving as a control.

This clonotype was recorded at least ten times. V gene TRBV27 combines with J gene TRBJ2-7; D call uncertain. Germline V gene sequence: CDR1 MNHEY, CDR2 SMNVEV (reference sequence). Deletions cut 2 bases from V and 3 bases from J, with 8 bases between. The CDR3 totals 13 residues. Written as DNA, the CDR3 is TGTGCCAGCAGTTTAGTCCCCTTCTACGAGCAGTACTTC. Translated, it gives CASSLVPFYEQYF.

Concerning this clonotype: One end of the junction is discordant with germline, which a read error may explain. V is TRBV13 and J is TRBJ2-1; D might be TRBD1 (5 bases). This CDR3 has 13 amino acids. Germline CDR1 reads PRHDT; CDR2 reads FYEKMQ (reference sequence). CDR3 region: CAGSLDRGNGQFF. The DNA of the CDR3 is TGTGCCGGCAGCTTAGATAGGGGCAATGGGCAGTTCTTC.

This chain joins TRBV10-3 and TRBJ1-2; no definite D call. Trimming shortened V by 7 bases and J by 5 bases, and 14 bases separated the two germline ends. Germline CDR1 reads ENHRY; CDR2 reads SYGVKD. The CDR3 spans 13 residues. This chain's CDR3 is CAIISQLGYGYTF. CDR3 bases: TGTGCCATCATTTCTCAGTTGGGGTATGGCTACACCTTC.

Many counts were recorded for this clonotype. The CDR3 loop reads CASSLVGGGDTEAFF. CDR3 DNA: TGTGCCAGCAGCTTAGTTGGGGGGGGGGACACTGAAGCTTTCTTT. The chain recombines TRBV7-2 with TRBJ1-1; possibly TRBD1 for D (5 bases). This CDR3 comprises 15 residues. V was cut by 1 base and J by 3 bases, with 12 bases left in between. The germline V gene has CDR1 SGHTA and CDR2 FQGNSA.

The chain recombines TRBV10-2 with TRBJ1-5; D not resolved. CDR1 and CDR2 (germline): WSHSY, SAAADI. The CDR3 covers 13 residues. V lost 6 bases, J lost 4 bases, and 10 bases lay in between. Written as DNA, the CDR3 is TGCGCCAGCAGGATGGACCCGAATCAGCCCCAGCATTTT. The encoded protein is CASRMDPNQPQHF.

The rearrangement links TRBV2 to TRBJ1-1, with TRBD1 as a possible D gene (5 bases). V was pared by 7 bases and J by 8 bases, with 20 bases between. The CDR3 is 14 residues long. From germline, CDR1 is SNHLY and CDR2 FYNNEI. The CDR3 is CASIRGFNKGEAFF. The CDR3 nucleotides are TGTGCCAGCATACGGGGGTTTAATAAAGGGGAAGCTTTCTTT.

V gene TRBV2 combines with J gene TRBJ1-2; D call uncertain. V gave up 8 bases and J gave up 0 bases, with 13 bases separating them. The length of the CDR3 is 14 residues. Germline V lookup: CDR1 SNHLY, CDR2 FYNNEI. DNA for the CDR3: TGTGCCAGCGAGGGTGGGTCGACTAACTATGGCTACACCTTC. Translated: CASEGGSTNYGYTF.

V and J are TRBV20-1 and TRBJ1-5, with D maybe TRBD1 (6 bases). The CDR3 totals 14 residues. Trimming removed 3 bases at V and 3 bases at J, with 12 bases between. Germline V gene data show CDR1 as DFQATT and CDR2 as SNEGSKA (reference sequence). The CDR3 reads CSASPGQFNQPQHF. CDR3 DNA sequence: TGCAGTGCTAGTCCTGGACAGTTCAATCAGCCCCAGCATTTT.

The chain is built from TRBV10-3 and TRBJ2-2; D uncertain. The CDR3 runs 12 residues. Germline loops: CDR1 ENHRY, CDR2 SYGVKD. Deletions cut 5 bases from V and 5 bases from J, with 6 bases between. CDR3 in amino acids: CAISLQTGELFF. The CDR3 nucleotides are TGTGCCATCAGTCTACAGACCGGGGAGCTGTTTTTT.

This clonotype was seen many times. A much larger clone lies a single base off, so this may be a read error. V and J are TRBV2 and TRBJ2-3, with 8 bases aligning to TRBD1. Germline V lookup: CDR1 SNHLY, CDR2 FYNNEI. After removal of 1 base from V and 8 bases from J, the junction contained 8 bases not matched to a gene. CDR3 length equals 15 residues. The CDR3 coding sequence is TGTGCCAGCAGTGAAGGGACAGGGAGGTTAGGTACGCAGTATTTT. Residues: CASSEGTGRLGTQYF.

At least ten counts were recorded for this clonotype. CDR3 loop: CASSVDGGGELFF. The CDR3 DNA follows: TGTGCCAGCAGCGTAGACGGTGGCGGGGAGCTGTTTTTT. The chain uses TRBV9 and TRBJ2-2; D uncertain. The CDR3 is 13 amino acids. The germline V gene has CDR1 SGDLS and CDR2 YYNGEE. V dropped 0 bases and J dropped 7 bases, with 7 bases sitting between them.

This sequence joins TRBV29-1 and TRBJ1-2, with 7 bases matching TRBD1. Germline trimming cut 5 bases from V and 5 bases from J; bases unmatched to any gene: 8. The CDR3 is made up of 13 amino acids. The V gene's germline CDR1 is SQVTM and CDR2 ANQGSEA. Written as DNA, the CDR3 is TGCAGCGTTCTCCGACAGGGATCTTATGGCTACACCTTC. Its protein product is CSVLRQGSYGYTF.

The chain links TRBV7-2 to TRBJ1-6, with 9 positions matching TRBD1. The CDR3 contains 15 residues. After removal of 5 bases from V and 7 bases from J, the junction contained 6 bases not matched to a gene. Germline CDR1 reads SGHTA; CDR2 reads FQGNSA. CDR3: CASSQPGQGNSPLHF. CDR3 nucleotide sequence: TGTGCCAGCAGCCAGCCGGGACAGGGCAATTCACCCCTCCACTTT.

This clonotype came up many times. The CDR3 DNA follows: TGTGCCAGCAGTGACCTCTATTCCTACGAGCAGTACTTC. Amino acid sequence: CASSDLYSYEQYF. The chain employs TRBV2 and TRBJ2-7; D gene ambiguous. CDR3 size: 13 residues. Between the trimmed V and J ends, which lost 3 bases and 1 base, there was a span of 7 bases. Germline V gives CDR1 SNHLY, CDR2 FYNNEI.

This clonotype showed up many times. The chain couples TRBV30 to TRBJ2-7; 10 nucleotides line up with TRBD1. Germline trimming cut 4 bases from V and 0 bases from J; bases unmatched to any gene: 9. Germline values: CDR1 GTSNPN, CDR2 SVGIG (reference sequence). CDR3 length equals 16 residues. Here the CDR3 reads CAWTPGQGRSSYEQYF. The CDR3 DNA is TGTGCCTGGACCCCGGGACAGGGGAGGAGCTCCTACGAGCAGTACTTC.

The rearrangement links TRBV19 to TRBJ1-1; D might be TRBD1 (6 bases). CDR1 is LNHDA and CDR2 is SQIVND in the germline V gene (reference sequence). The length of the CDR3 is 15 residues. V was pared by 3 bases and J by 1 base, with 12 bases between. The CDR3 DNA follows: TGTGCCAGTAGTATCCCAGGGGACTCGAACACTGAAGCTTTCTTT. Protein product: CASSIPGDSNTEAFF. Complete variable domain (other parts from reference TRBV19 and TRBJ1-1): DGGITQSPKYLFRKEGQNVTLSCEQNLNHDAMYWYRQDPGQGLRLIYYSQIVNDFQKGDIAEGYSVSREKKESFPLTVTSAQKNPTAFYLCASSIPGDSNTEAFFGQGTRLTVV.

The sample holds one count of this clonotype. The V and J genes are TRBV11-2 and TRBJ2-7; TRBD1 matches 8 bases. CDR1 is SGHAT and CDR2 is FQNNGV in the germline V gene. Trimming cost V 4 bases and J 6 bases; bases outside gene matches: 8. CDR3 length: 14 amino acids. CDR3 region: CASSSLDRAIEQYF. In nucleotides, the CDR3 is TGTGCCAGCAGCTCGCTGGACAGGGCCATCGAGCAGTACTTC.

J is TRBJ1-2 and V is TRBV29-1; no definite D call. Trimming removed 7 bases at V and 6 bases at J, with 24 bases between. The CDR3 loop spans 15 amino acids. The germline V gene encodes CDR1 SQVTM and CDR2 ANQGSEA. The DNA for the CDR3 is TGCAGCGCCTCGACCTCTGATGAGTACCCAAATGGCTACACCTTC. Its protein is CSASTSDEYPNGYTF.

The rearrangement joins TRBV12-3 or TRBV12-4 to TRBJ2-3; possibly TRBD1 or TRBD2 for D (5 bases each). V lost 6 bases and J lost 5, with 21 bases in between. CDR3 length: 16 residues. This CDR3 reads CASRANGASNLDTQYF. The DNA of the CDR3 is TGTGCCAGCAGAGCTAACGGGGCTTCCAATTTAGATACGCAGTATTTT.